This T cell receptor (beta chain) was sequenced in a study of T cell responses to AZD1222 COVID-19 vaccine. The V gene's germline CDR1 is SGHRS and CDR2 YFSETQ. V shed 4 bases and J shed 2 bases, with 10 bases lying between them. The length of the CDR3 is 14 residues. Study observations and caveats: Donors were chiefly white British, with a greater number of females, and clonal diversity was perhaps underestimated.

In this sample, this clone turned up a few times. Its specificity is not known. Here immunoSEQ multiplex PCR was the method, and the copy in TCRdb shows in-frame clones only, minus some. Found here are more than 100,000 clones, 90% to 95% of them singletons; the top ten hold 45%. The receptor was derived from an adult in good health. The genes are TRBV5-1 and TRBJ2-1; maybe TRBD2 (6 bases). Material: peripheral blood, obtained on day 0 of AZD1222 vaccination. CDR3 DNA sequence: TGCGCCAGCAGCGGGGACTCTACCTACAATGAGCAGTTCTTC. Its protein product is CASSGDSTYNEQFF.